This T cell receptor beta chain was found in a study of shared clonotypes between healthy human individuals (dated by TCRdb to the early 2020s). Regarding the complete study: Three men and two women, aged 18 to 49 years, made up the cohort. Leukapheresis yielded between about 0.9 and 9.5 billion PBMCs per donor. To increase sequencing depth and limit assay-specific biases, different laboratories used diverse techniques to prepare libraries and sequence TCR repertoires. Blood TCR repertoires of a handful of healthy adults were deeply sequenced to estimate repertoire size and the extent of clonotype sharing between individuals.

In regard to this clone: The specificity of this receptor is unknown. There are no base qualities to consult, and no much larger clone falls within one base.

The CDR1 and CDR2 encoded by the germline V gene are SGHVS and FQNEAQ. The CDR3, from cysteine to phenylalanine, totals 16 residues. Only the CDR3 DNA is retained, 48 bases long and in frame from the first base. V sheds 7 bases and J sheds 1 base, leaving 19 bases between their ends. Broad study findings and their caveats: Pairwise subsampling led to the expectation that sequencing depth would affect the degree of clonotype sharing among donors. Only blood was sampled, and tissue TCR repertoires likely differ from those in blood. Because the study included only a small number of donors, the genetic and exposure-history diversity represented was limited.

Donors were healthy HIV-negative adults with no recently reported acute infections or vaccinations. Every donor was a Caucasian adult living in Nashville, Tennessee, USA. In the unsorted samples, around 81 million PBMCs were counted, and genomic DNA was extracted using the QIAamp DNA Blood Mini kit. Blood was collected by leukapheresis, and PBMCs were isolated by Ficoll-Histopaque density gradient centrifugation and then cryopreserved in liquid nitrogen vapor phase. TCR CDR3 regions were amplified from genomic DNA by multiplex PCR using the deep immunoSEQ assay. Extracted genomic DNA from each cell subset was spread evenly across all wells of several immunoSEQ 96-well plates, with each plate serving as a replicate. Each replicate PCR for unsorted PBMC received roughly 290 ng genomic DNA, equal to tens of thousands of T cell genomes. Ten immunoSEQ deep assay plates were used to sequence the unsorted PBMC genomic DNA. Purified libraries were measured with a Qubit 3.0 fluorometer, size-checked on a Bioanalyzer 2100, and measured again with the KAPA Library Quantification kit. Each immunoSEQ 96-well plate was sequenced on its own single-read 150-cycle Illumina NextSeq 550 flow cell. The source study handled its data this way. Because the immunoSEQ output held only junctional sequences and lacked quality scores, the filtering could not match the filtering applied to full-length reads. Sequences were annotated with PyIR, a Python wrapper for IgBLAST v1.9, and V/J genes and CDR3 were assigned using IMGT germline references. Reads were removed for weak V/J assignments (E-value above 1e-6), missing CDR3, stop codons, out-of-frame junctions, or ambiguous translated residues. V3J clonotypes were defined as sequences sharing an identical inferred V gene, J gene, and CDR3 amino acid sequence. Percentage overlap between repertoires was calculated by dividing the number of shared unique clonotypes by the size of the smaller repertoire. RTK rarefaction, the Chao1 estimator, and Recon v2.1 estimates of unobserved clonotypes were used to assess repertoire richness. The table was pulled from immuneACCESS by TCRdb, which kept in-frame rearrangements only. Such tables lose some clones; where checked, under half of the loss comes from unresolved V genes, and the rest has no known cause. That table furnishes V, J and clone size, whereas the DNA furnished D and trimming. A total of roughly 500,000 clones appear in this sample, 79% of them only once. 10% to 15% of the sample belongs to the ten largest clones.

The receptor comes from a middle-aged woman in good health. Some clones in this sample may be carry-over from other donors' samples. What was sequenced was PBMCs. Recombination connected TRBV7-8 to TRBJ1-1, with a tentative D gene TRBD1 over 5 matching bases. The CDR3 in this case is CASNPIAGPTNTEAFF. Here is the DNA: TGTGCCAGCAACCCCATTGCGGGACCCACGAACACTGAAGCTTTCTTT.